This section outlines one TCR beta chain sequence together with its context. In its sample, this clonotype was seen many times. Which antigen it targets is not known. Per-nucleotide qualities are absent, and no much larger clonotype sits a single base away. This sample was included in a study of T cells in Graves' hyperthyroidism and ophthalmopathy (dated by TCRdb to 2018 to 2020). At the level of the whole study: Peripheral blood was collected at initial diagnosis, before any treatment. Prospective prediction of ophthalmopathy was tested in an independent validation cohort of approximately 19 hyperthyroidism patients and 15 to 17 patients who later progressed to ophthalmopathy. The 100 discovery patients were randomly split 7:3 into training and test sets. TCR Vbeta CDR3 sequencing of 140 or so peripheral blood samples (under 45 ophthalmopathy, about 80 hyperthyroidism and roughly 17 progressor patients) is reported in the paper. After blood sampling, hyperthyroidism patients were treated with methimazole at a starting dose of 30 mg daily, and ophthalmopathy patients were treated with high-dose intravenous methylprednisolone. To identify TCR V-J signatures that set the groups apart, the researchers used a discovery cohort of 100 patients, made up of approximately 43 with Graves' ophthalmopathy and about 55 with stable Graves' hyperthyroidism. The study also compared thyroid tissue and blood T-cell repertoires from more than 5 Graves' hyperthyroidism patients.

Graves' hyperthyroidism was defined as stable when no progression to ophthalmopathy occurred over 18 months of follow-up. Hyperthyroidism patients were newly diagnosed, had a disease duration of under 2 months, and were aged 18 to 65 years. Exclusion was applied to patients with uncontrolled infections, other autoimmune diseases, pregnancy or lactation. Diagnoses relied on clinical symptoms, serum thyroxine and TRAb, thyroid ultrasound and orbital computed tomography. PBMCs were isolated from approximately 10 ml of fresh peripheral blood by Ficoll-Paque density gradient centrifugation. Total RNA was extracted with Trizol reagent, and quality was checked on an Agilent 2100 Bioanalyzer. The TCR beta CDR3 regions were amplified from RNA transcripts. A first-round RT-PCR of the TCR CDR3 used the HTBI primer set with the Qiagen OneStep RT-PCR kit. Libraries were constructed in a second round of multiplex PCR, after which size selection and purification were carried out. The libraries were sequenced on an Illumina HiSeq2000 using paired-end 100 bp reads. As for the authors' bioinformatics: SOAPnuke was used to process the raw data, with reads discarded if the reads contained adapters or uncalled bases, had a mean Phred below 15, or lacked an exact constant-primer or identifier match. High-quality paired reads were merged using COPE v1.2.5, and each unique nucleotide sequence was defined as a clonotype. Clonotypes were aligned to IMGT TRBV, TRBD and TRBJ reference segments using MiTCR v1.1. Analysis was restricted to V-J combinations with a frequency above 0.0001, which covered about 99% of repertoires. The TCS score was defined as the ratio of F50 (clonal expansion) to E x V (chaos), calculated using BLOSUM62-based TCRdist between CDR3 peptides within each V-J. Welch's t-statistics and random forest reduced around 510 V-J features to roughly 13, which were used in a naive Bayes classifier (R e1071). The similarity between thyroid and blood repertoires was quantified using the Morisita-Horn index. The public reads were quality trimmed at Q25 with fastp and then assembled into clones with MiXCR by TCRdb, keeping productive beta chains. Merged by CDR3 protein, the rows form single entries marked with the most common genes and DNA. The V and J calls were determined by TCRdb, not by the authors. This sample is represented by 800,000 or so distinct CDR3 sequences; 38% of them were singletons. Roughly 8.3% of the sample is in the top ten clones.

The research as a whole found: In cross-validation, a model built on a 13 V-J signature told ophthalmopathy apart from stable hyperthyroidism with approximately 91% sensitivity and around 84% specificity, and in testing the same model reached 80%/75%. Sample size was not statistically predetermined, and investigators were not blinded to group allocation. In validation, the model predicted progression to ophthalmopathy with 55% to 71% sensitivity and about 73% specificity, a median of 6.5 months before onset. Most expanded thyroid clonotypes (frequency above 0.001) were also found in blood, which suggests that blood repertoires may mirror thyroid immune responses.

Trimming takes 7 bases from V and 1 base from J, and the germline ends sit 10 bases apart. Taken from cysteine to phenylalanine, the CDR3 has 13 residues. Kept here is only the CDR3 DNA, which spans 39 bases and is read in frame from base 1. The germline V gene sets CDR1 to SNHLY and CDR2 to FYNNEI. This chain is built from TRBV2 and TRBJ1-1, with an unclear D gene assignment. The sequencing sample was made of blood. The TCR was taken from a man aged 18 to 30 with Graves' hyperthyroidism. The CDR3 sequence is CASNSFRNTEAFF. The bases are TGTGCCAGCAATTCCTTCCGGAACACTGAAGCTTTCTTT.